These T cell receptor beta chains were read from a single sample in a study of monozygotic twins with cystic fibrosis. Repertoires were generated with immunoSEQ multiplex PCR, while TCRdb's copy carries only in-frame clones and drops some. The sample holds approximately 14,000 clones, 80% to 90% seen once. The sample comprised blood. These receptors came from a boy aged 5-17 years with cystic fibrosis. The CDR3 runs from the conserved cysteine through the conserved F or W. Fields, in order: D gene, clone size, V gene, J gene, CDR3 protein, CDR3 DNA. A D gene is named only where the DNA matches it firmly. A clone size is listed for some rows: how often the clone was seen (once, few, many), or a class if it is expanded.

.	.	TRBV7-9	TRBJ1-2	CASSLLRGRYGYTF	TGTGCCAGCAGCTTACTTAGGGGTAGATATGGCTACACCTTC
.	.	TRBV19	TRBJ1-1	CASSRRGLTEAFF	TGTGCCAGTAGTAGGAGGGGCCTCACTGAAGCTTTCTTT
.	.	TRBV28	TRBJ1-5	CASSLGHKSSGWDQPQHF	TGTGCCAGCAGTCTTGGCCACAAGTCTTCAGGGTGGGATCAGCCCCAGCATTTT
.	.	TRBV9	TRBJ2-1	CASTPSGGWGLDEQFF	TGTGCCAGCACCCCCTCTGGCGGGTGGGGTTTGGATGAGCAGTTCTTC
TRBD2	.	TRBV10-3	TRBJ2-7	CAISVYSQRGFNEQYF	TGTGCCATCAGTGTCTATTCCCAGCGGGGTTTCAACGAGCAGTACTTC
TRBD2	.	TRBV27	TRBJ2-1	CASSFLPGLAASYNEQFF	TGTGCCAGCAGTTTTCTACCGGGACTAGCGGCCTCCTACAATGAGCAGTTCTTC
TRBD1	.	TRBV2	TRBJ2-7	CASSEWTGEGYEQYF	TGTGCCAGCAGTGAATGGACAGGGGAAGGCTACGAGCAGTACTTC
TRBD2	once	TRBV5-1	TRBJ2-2	CASSLVTSGGFGELFF	TGCGCCAGCAGCTTGGTTACTAGCGGGGGTTTCGGGGAGCTGTTTTTT
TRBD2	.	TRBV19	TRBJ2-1	CASSSRTSEQFF	TGTGCCAGTAGTTCCCGGACTAGCGAGCAGTTCTTC
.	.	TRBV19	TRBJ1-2	CASTGKNYGYTF	TGTGCCTCTACAGGGAAAAACTATGGCTACACCTTC
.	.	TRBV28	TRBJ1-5	CASSLRTGGQPQHF	TGTGCCAGCAGTCTCCGGACGGGAGGACAGCCCCAGCATTTT
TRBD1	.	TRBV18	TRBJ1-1	CASSPLGTVNTEAFF	TGTGCCAGCTCGCCCCTTGGGACAGTGAACACTGAAGCTTTCTTT
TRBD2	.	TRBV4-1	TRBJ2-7	CASSQDFPGGPAEQYF	TGCGCCAGCAGCCAAGATTTTCCGGGAGGGCCTGCCGAGCAGTACTTC
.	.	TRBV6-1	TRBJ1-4	CASSEPGGKLFF	TGTGCCAGCAGTGAACCGGGCGGCAAACTGTTTTTT
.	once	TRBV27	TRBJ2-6	CASSPGTALTGANVLTF	TGTGCCAGCAGTCCTGGGACCGCCCTTACTGGGGCCAACGTCCTGACTTTC
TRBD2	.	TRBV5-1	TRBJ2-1	CASSFAGGHSEQFF	TGCGCCAGCAGCTTTGCGGGGGGGCATTCTGAGCAGTTCTTC
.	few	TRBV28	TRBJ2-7	CASSLFQVTYEQYF	TGTGCCAGCAGTTTATTTCAGGTGACCTACGAGCAGTACTTC
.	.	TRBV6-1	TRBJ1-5	CASSDGRPAYQPQHF	TGTGCCAGCAGTGATGGTAGGCCGGCTTATCAGCCCCAGCATTTT
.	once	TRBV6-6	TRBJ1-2	CASSYRDNYGYTF	TGTGCCAGCAGTTACCGGGACAACTATGGCTACACCTTC
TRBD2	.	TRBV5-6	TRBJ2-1	CASRLAGVNEQFF	TGTGCCAGCAGACTAGCGGGAGTCAATGAGCAGTTCTTC
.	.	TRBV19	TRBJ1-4	CASSIQAATNEKLFF	TGTGCCAGTAGTATACAGGCTGCAACTAATGAAAAACTGTTTTTT
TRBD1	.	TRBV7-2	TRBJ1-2	CASSLAAGGAANYGYTF	TGTGCCAGCAGCTTAGCGGCAGGGGGCGCTGCTAACTATGGCTACACCTTC
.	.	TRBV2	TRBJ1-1	CASSAWQGFGEAFF	TGTGCCAGCAGCGCCTGGCAGGGTTTTGGTGAAGCTTTCTTT
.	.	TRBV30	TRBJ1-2	CACWGRRGGLNGYTF	TGTGCCTGTTGGGGGCGCCGAGGGGGTCTTAATGGCTACACCTTC
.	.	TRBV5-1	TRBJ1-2	CASSLAVTGLGSGYTF	TGCGCCAGCAGCTTGGCCGTTACAGGCCTGGGAAGTGGCTACACCTTC
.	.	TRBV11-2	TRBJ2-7	CASSYKTIGLSYEQYF	TGTGCCAGCAGCTATAAAACCATCGGACTTAGCTACGAGCAGTACTTC
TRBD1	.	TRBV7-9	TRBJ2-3	CASSSWDRVTDTQYF	TGTGCCAGCAGCTCGTGGGACAGGGTCACAGATACGCAGTATTTT
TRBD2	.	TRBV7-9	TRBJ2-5	CASSSKAGGLETQYF	TGTGCCAGCAGCTCTAAGGCGGGGGGGCTCGAGACCCAGTACTTC
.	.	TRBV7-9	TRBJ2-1	CASSLRQGYNEQFF	TGTGCCAGCAGCTTAAGGCAGGGCTACAATGAGCAGTTCTTC
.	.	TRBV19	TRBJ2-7	CASSIRKASSYEQYF	TGTGCCAGTAGTATAAGAAAGGCCAGCTCCTACGAGCAGTACTTC
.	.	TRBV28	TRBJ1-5	CASSSSGGGNQPQHF	TGTGCCAGCAGTTCCTCGGGTGGGGGCAATCAGCCCCAGCATTTT
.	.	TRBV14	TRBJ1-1	CASSQAAGVRNTEAFF	TGTGCCAGCAGCCAAGCCGCTGGGGTAAGGAACACTGAAGCTTTCTTT
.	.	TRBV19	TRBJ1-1	CASSSAMNTEAFF	TGTGCCAGTAGCTCTGCCATGAACACTGAAGCTTTCTTT
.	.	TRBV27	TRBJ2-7	CASRAGTQGYEQYF	TGTGCCAGCAGGGCTGGGACACAGGGCTACGAGCAGTACTTC
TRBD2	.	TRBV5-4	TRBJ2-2	CASSRSGTSGFTGELFF	TGTGCCAGCAGCCGATCCGGGACTAGCGGTTTTACCGGGGAGCTGTTTTTT
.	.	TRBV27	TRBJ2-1	CASSLRPQEGRLNEQFF	TGTGCCAGCAGCCTAAGACCCCAAGAGGGGAGGTTAAATGAGCAGTTCTTC
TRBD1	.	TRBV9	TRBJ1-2	CASRSATGEYRDGYTF	TGTGCCAGCCGGAGCGCGACAGGGGAATACCGTGATGGCTACACCTTC
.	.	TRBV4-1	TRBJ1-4	CASSQVGARPNEKLFF	TGCGCCAGCAGCCAAGTTGGCGCCAGGCCAAATGAAAAACTGTTTTTT
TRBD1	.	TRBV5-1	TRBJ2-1	CASSLLTGGNEQFF	TGCGCCAGCAGCTTGCTCACAGGGGGCAATGAGCAGTTCTTC
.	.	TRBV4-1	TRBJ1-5	CASSQLTGNQPQHF	TGCGCCAGCAGCCAGCTCACGGGGAATCAGCCCCAGCATTTT
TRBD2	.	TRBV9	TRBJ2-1	CASSARGGSYNEQFF	TGTGCCAGCAGCGCACGGGGGGGCTCCTACAATGAGCAGTTCTTC
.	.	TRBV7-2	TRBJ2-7	CASSLFFGGLSYEQYF	TGTGCCAGCAGCTTATTCTTCGGGGGTCTATCCTACGAGCAGTACTTC
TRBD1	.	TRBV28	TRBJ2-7	CASRTLGTGGSYEQYF	TGTGCCAGCAGAACCCTCGGGACAGGGGGCTCCTACGAGCAGTACTTC
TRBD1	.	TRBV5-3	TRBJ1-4	CARSSGQGSTNEKLFF	TGTGCCAGAAGCTCGGGACAGGGGTCAACTAATGAAAAACTGTTTTTT
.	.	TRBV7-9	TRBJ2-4	CASSSTGAKNIQYF	TGTGCCAGCAGCTCGACAGGAGCCAAAAACATTCAGTACTTC
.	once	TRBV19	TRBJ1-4	CASSILGGGRDEKLFF	TGTGCCAGTAGTATTCTCGGCGGGGGTCGGGATGAAAAACTGTTTTTT